The sequence of this T cell receptor (beta chain) was determined in a study of identical twins. This CDR3 spans 16 amino acids. Trimming took 3 bases from V and 2 from J; bases not matched to a gene: 6. Germline values: CDR1 KGHSH, CDR2 LQKENI. Through template switching, a universal primer site was introduced, and the cDNA contained unique molecular identifiers. TCRdb reprocessed the 5' RACE reads via MiXCR and lists one record per CDR3 protein. The top ten clones hold about 0.91% of a sample with 520,000 or so distinct CDR3 sequences, 22% of them seen once. All donors comprised healthy Caucasians. These data are also associated with another study on T cells expressing NK-cell markers. That report adds: These same clonotypes (in several donors) also led the CD3+CD56-NKG2C+ fraction.

The specimen was CD4+ T cells sorted from blood. The sequence was obtained from a woman between 18 and 30 years old in good health. The rearrangement joins TRBV18 to TRBJ2-3; 9 nucleotides agree with TRBD2. CDR3 protein: CASSPSAGGHTDTQYF. Here the CDR3 DNA reads TGTGCCAGCTCACCTTCCGCGGGGGGGCACACAGATACGCAGTATTTT.